The clone carrying this TCR beta chain has a handful of counts. Its antigen is not identified. This may be a read error, as it is one base from a much larger clone. CDR1 is MNHNY and CDR2 is SVGAGI in the germline V gene (reference sequence). This CDR3 is 15 amino acids long. V lost 8 bases to trimming and J lost 0 bases, with 14 bases between them. Naive CD4+ T cells were purified with Tregs depleted by CD25. Constant-region reverse primers amplified full-length variable regions, followed by semi-nested Nested Universal Primer A PCR. A single record per CDR3 protein comes from TCRdb applying MiXCR to the 5' RACE reads. Of some 13,000 distinct CDR3 sequences listed, more than 20% were seen once; the top ten hold 2.5% to 3.5%. Study conclusions and caveats: Larger-cohort validation covered only one TCR beta V-J rearrangement.

The sequence was collected from a female donor with breast cancer. The chain links TRBV6-6 to TRBJ1-5; unclear D gene. Sequencing was carried out using naive CD4+ T cells sorted from blood. Specified subset: naive CD4+ T cells, CD4+CD45RA+CD25-. For the CDR3, the DNA is TGTGCCAGCGGTCTGGCAACTAATAGCAATCAGCCCCAGCATTTT. Protein sequence: CASGLATNSNQPQHF.